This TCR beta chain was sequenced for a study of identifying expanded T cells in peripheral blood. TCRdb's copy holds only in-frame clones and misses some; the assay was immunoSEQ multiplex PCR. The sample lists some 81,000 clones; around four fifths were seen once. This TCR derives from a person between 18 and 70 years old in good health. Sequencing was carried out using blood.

The CDR3: CASSYQGGSSYEQYF. CDR3 coding DNA: TGTGCCAGCAGCTACCAGGGGGGTTCCTCCTACGAGCAGTACTTC. The rearrangement joins TRBV7-2 to TRBJ2-7, with a tentative D call TRBD1 (7 bases). The germline V and J ends were trimmed by 4 bases and 0 bases, with 13 bases remaining between them. Germline CDR1 SGHTA, CDR2 FQGNSA. The CDR3 loop spans 15 amino acids.